This TCR beta chain is from a study of T-cell memory formation after mild COVID-19. Whole-study findings and limits: Clones shrinking from day 15 to 85 showed even CD4/CD8 mixes; later expanders tilted CD4+.

With constant-segment primers, 5'RACE yielded cDNA libraries of TCR alpha and TCR beta that carried sample barcodes and UMIs. TCRdb re-derived calls from the 5' RACE reads in MiXCR, one entry per CDR3 protein. Of approximately 300,000 distinct CDR3 sequences listed, approximately 16% are singletons. About this clonotype: Its antigen remains unknown.

Germline CDR1 is SGHRS and CDR2 is YFSETQ. CDR3 length: 16 amino acids. V was clipped by 4 bases and J by 4 bases; unmatched bases: 11. The origin of this receptor is a man between 18 and 29 years old who had mild COVID-19 (a few samples of this study predate the infection). Cell type and time point are not known. The chain links TRBV5-1 to TRBJ1-1; TRBD1 agrees at 9 bases. The specimen was PBMCs or a T cell subset sorted from them (not recorded which). The CDR3 region is CASSKQGAQGTTEAFF. In DNA, the CDR3 is TGCGCCAGCAGCAAACAGGGGGCGCAGGGGACCACTGAAGCTTTCTTT.